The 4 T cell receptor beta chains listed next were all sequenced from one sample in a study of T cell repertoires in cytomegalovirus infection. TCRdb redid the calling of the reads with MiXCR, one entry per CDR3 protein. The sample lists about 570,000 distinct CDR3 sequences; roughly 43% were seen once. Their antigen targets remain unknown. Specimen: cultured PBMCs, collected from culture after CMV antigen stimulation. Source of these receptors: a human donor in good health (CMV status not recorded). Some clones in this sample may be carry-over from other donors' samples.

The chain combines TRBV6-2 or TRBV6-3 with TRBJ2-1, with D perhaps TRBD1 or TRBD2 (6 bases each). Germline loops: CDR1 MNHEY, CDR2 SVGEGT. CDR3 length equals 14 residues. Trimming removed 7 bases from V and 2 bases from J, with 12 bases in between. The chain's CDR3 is CASNPRGPYNEQFF. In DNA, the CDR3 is TGTGCCAGCAACCCTCGGGGGCCCTACAATGAGCAGTTCTTC.

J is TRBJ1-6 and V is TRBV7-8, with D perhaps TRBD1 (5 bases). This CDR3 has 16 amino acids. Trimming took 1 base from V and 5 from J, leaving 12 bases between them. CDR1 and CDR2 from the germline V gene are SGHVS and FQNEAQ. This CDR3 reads CASSLDRPENNSPLHF. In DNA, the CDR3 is TGTGCCAGCAGCTTAGACAGGCCGGAAAATAATTCACCCCTCCACTTT.

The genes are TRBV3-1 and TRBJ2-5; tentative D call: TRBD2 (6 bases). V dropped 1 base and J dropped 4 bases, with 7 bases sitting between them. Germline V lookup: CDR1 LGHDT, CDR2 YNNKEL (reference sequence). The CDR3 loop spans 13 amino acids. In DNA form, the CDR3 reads TGTGCCAGCAGCCAAGCTAGCGCAGAGACCCAGTACTTC. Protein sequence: CASSQASAETQYF.

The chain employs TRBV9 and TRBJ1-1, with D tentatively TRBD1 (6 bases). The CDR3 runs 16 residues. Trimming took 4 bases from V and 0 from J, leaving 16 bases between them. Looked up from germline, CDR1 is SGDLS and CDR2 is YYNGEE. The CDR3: CASSPELGGLNTEAFF. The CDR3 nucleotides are TGTGCCAGCAGCCCCGAGCTTGGGGGGCTGAACACTGAAGCTTTCTTT.